The 32 T cell receptor beta chains reported below all come from one sample, sequenced in a study of radiation and T cells in renal cell carcinoma (dated by TCRdb to the early 2020s). Receptors were amplified or captured by the immunoSEQ multiplex PCR assay. TCRdb took this table from immuneACCESS and kept in-frame rearrangements with V and J called. Such tables lack part of the clones; where checked against another copy, unresolved V genes explain under half of the gap, and the rest is unexplained. This sample holds over 12,000 clones; less than 65% were observed only once. The ten largest clones capture about 16% of the sample. Reading the label with the study, this specimen's time point is: tumor resected at nephrectomy. Interpreted using the paper, the treatment or condition label stands for: treatment-naive control, cytoreductive nephrectomy. Sequences were derived from tumor tissue, sampled from a patient whose treatment was nephrectomy without radiotherapy. The receptor set was obtained from a man aged 55-75 years with renal cell carcinoma.

This clone has only a few counts. This sequence joins TRBV9 and TRBJ2-7; maybe TRBD1 (6 bases). V lost 2 bases, J lost 3 bases, and 12 bases lay in between. This CDR3 contains 14 residues. Germline lookup yields CDR1 SGDLS and CDR2 YYNGEE. The CDR3 loop reads CASSVQQGNYEQYF. The CDR3, as DNA: TGTGCCAGCAGCGTTCAACAGGGCAACTACGAGCAGTACTTC. The full variable domain, its missing parts supplied by reference TRBV9 and TRBJ2-7, is DSGVTQTPKHLITATGQRVTLRCSPRSGDLSVYWYQQSLDQGLQFLIQYYNGEERAKGNILERFSAQQFPDLHSELNLSSLELGDSALYFCASSVQQGNYEQYFGPGTRLTVT.

The chain combines TRBV7-8 with TRBJ1-5; TRBD1 aligns across 9 bases. V was pared by 4 bases and J by 3 bases, with 10 bases of the junction left unmatched. Germline CDR1 is SGHVS and CDR2 is FQNEAQ. CDR3 size: 17 residues. This chain's CDR3 is CASSYTGGFGYNQPQHF. CDR3 in DNA: TGTGCCAGCAGCTACACAGGGGGCTTCGGTTACAATCAGCCCCAGCATTTT.

The chain couples TRBV18 to TRBJ1-3; maybe TRBD1 (5 bases). The CDR3 totals 15 residues. Trimming removed 2 bases from V and 4 bases from J, with 12 bases in between. Germline V gives CDR1 KGHSH, CDR2 LQKENI. The CDR3 reads CASSPGGFSGNTIYF. The CDR3 DNA sequence: TGTGCCAGCTCACCAGGGGGTTTTTCCGGAAACACCATATATTTT.

The rearrangement uses TRBV5-1 and TRBJ2-1; D is perhaps TRBD1 (6 bases). Germline V CDR1 and CDR2: SGHRS, YFSETQ. Trimming took off 1 base at V and 2 bases at J, with 10 bases between the two ends. CDR3 length: 15 residues. In nucleotides, the CDR3 is TGCGCCAGCAGCTTGACCGACAGGCCCTACAATGAGCAGTTCTTC. It translates to CASSLTDRPYNEQFF.

The J gene is TRBJ1-4, the V gene TRBV7-2, with D tentatively TRBD1 (6 bases). The CDR3 length is 15 residues. V shed 4 bases and J shed 7 bases, with 16 bases lying between them. CDR1 and CDR2 from the germline V gene are SGHTA and FQGNSA. The CDR3 nucleotides are TGTGCCAGCAGCTCAGCTACAGGGTGGGGTGAAAAACTGTTTTTT. Its translation is CASSSATGWGEKLFF.

The V and J genes are TRBV5-6 and TRBJ2-1; D unresolved. The germline CDR1 and CDR2 sequences are SGHDT and YYEEEE. V was shortened by 0 bases and J by 12 bases, with 10 bases between the two germline ends. CDR3 length equals 12 residues. The CDR3 bases are TGTGCCAGCAGCTTGGGAGCCCTTGGGCAGTTCTTC. This sequence encodes CASSLGALGQFF.

This sequence joins TRBV5-1 and TRBJ2-6; maybe TRBD2 (5 bases). Germline values: CDR1 SGHRS, CDR2 YFSETQ. CDR3 size: 15 residues. V lost 6 bases to trimming and J lost 4 bases, with 14 bases between them. The CDR3 is CASTGGGSGANVLTF. CDR3 in DNA: TGCGCCAGCACTGGAGGAGGTTCAGGGGCCAACGTCCTGACTTTC.

The chain carries TRBV11-1 and TRBJ2-1, with D hard to call. The CDR3 covers 13 residues. The V and J ends lost 3 bases and 3 bases respectively, with 6 bases between them. CDR1 is SGHAT and CDR2 is FQDESV in the germline V gene (reference sequence). CDR3 protein: CASSLGFYNEQFF. CDR3 sequence (DNA): TGTGCCAGCAGCTTGGGCTTCTACAATGAGCAGTTCTTC.

The chain joins TRBV2 to TRBJ2-7, with D unclear. Trimming took 11 bases from V and 3 from J, leaving 11 bases between them. Germline V CDR1 and CDR2: SNHLY, FYNNEI. The CDR3 is made up of 11 amino acids. The DNA of the CDR3 is TGTGCCGTGGGGTCCGGCTACGAGCAGTACTTC. This translates into CAVGSGYEQYF. Full variable domain (outside the CDR3, taken from reference TRBV2 and TRBJ2-7): EPEVTQTPSHQVTQMGQEVILRCVPISNHLYFYWYRQILGQKVEFLVSFYNNEISEKSEIFDDQFSVERPDGSNFTLKIRSTKLEDSAMYFCAVGSGYEQYFGPGTRLTVT.

The chain combines TRBV7-8 with TRBJ2-7, with 7 bases identical to TRBD1. The germline V gene has CDR1 SGHVS and CDR2 FQNEAQ. The CDR3 length is 15 residues. V was pared by 0 bases and J by 4 bases, with 6 bases of the junction left unmatched. CDR3: CASSLALTGLYEQYF. The DNA for the CDR3 is TGTGCCAGCAGCTTAGCCCTGACAGGGTTATACGAGCAGTACTTC.

This sequence joins TRBV21-1 and TRBJ2-3; TRBD1, the table's D call, lacks a check against the DNA. TRBV21-1 is a listed pseudogene. This CDR3 spans 16 amino acids. The CDR3 reads CASSLGTGGRTDTQYF. The CDR3 bases are TGTGCCAGCAGCCTCGGGACAGGAGGAAGGACAGATACGCAGTATTTT.

The gene calls are TRBV2 and TRBJ2-3; no clear D gene. The length of the CDR3 is 14 residues. The V end was cut by 2 bases, the J end by 6 bases, with 12 bases between. Germline values: CDR1 SNHLY, CDR2 FYNNEI. The CDR3 protein is CASSERWRSDTQYF. The CDR3 DNA reads as TGTGCCAGCAGTGAAAGGTGGCGGTCCGATACGCAGTATTTT.

The CDR3 nucleotides read TGTGCCAGCAGCGTAACCTACGAGCAGTACTTC. Amino acids: CASSVTYEQYF. The V gene is TRBV6-6, the J gene TRBJ2-7; D gene unclear. The CDR3 spans 11 residues. Trimming took off 6 bases at V and 2 bases at J, with 5 bases between the two ends. Germline CDR1 and CDR2: MNHNY and SVGAGI (reference sequence).

This clone was counted a few times. CDR3 amino acids: CASSVTGGSYEQYF. CDR3 nucleotides: TGTGCCAGCTCCGTTACAGGGGGGAGCTACGAGCAGTACTTC. The chain uses TRBV2 and TRBJ2-7; 8 bases map to TRBD1. The V gene end was trimmed by 8 bases and the J gene end by 3 bases; junction bases not matched to a gene: 9. The CDR3 is made up of 14 amino acids. The germline CDR1 and CDR2 sequences are SNHLY and FYNNEI.

The rearrangement joins TRBV18 to TRBJ2-1; 12 bases are a match to TRBD1. V trimming: 6 bases; J trimming: 4 bases; junction bases outside the gene matches: 7. The CDR3 contains 16 residues. Germline V gives CDR1 KGHSH, CDR2 LQKENI. In DNA, the CDR3 is TGTGCCAGCTCCCACCGGGACAGGGGGCCTTACAATGAGCAGTTCTTC. Translated, it gives CASSHRDRGPYNEQFF. Combining the CDR3 with reference TRBV18 and TRBJ2-1 gives the whole variable domain NAGVMQNPRHLVRRRGQEARLRCSPMKGHSHVYWYRQLPEEGLKFMVYLQKENIIDESGMPKERFSAEFPKEGPSILRIQQVVRGDSAAYFCASSHRDRGPYNEQFFGPGTRLTVL.

V usage is TRBV28 and J usage is TRBJ2-7; D is uncertain. Germline values: CDR1 MDHEN, CDR2 SYDVKM. Trimming cost V 7 bases and J 0 bases, with 10 bases left between them. The CDR3 contains 13 residues. DNA for the CDR3: TGTGCCAGCATGAGGCAGCACTCCTACGAGCAGTACTTC. Translating it yields CASMRQHSYEQYF.

The chain's CDR3 is CSVEGGLGADTQYF. In DNA form, the CDR3 reads TGCAGCGTTGAAGGCGGGCTAGGAGCAGATACGCAGTATTTT. J is TRBJ2-3 and V is TRBV29-1, with D perhaps TRBD2 (5 bases). The V end was cut by 1 base, the J end by 4 bases, with 12 bases between. This CDR3 region has 14 residues. Germline V CDR1 and CDR2: SQVTM, ANQGSEA.

The chain has TRBV6-6 and TRBJ2-7, with 9 nucleotides matching TRBD1. CDR3 size: 13 residues. V shed 6 bases and J 6 bases; nucleotides not matched to a gene: 6. Germline V gene sequence: CDR1 MNHNY, CDR2 SVGAGI (reference sequence). The CDR3 sequence: CASSLQGAGEQYF. In nucleotides, the CDR3 is TGTGCCAGCAGCCTACAGGGGGCGGGCGAGCAGTACTTC.

The V call is TRBV14, the J call TRBJ2-1; 8 positions match TRBD1. Germline-derived CDR1 and CDR2 are SGHDN and FVKESK. The CDR3 runs 12 residues. The V and J ends lost 4 bases and 12 bases, in that order; junction bases with no gene match: 5. In DNA form, the CDR3 reads TGTGCCAGCAGCCCGGACAGGGTGGGGCAGTTCTTC. It is translated as CASSPDRVGQFF.

This clone was counted between two and nine times. The chain couples TRBV4-3 to TRBJ1-2, with 8 bases aligning to TRBD1. The CDR3 loop spans 15 amino acids. V lost 4 bases, J lost 2 bases, and 6 bases stayed unmatched. Looked up from germline, CDR1 is LGHNA and CDR2 is YSLEER. CDR3 bases: TGCGCCAGCAGCCCACTGGACAGGGTGAACTATGGCTACACCTTC. This sequence encodes CASSPLDRVNYGYTF.

V is TRBV29-1 and J is TRBJ1-4; weak D call: TRBD1 (5 bases). The CDR3 covers 15 residues. Germline V gene lookup returns CDR1 SQVTM and CDR2 ANQGSEA. Trimming took off 4 bases at V and 8 bases at J, with 20 bases between the two ends. The CDR3 protein is CSVGTDSLSSEKLFF. For the CDR3, the DNA is TGCAGCGTTGGGACTGACAGCCTTTCCTCCGAAAAACTGTTTTTT.

J is TRBJ2-1 and V is TRBV28; maybe TRBD2 (5 bases). V dropped 4 bases and J dropped 7 bases, with 20 bases sitting between them. The CDR3 contains 16 residues. Germline CDR1 reads MDHEN; CDR2 reads SYDVKM. For the CDR3, the DNA is TGTGCCAGCAGTTCCCTCCGAGTGGGAGTCGCGAATGAGCAGTTCTTC. Translating gives CASSSLRVGVANEQFF.

This rearrangement joins TRBV7-9 to TRBJ2-5, with 10 bases fitting TRBD2. The germline CDR1 and CDR2 sequences are SEHNR and FQNEAQ (reference sequence). After removal of 5 bases from V and 7 bases from J, the junction contained 7 bases not matched to a gene. This CDR3 comprises 14 residues. This chain's CDR3 is CASSASGGLGTQYF. Written as DNA, the CDR3 is TGTGCCAGCAGCGCTAGCGGGGGTTTGGGGACCCAGTACTTC.

This clone was recorded a few times. The rearrangement links TRBV27 to TRBJ2-7; maybe TRBD2 (7 bases). Germline-derived CDR1 and CDR2 are MNHEY and SMNVEV (reference sequence). Trimming took 1 base from V and 4 from J, leaving 17 bases between them. The CDR3 runs 16 residues. This chain's CDR3 is CASSLYGGLTTYEQYF. As DNA, the CDR3 is TGTGCCAGCAGTTTATACGGGGGGCTGACAACTTACGAGCAGTACTTC.

The V gene is TRBV6-6, the J gene TRBJ2-4; D is undetermined. The ends were cut back, 7 bases at V and 7 bases at J, with 14 bases in the middle. The CDR3 contains 13 residues. In germline, CDR1 is MNHNY, CDR2 SVGAGI (reference sequence). The CDR3 nucleotides read TGTGCCAGCATCCTCCAGGACGGGAACATTCAGTACTTC. Translation: CASILQDGNIQYF.

This clone is a singleton in its sample. The rearrangement joins TRBV6-6 to TRBJ1-2, with D perhaps TRBD1 (5 bases). CDR1 and CDR2 from the germline V gene are MNHNY and SVGAGI (reference sequence). This CDR3 region has 15 residues. V lost 2 bases, J lost 7 bases, and 17 bases lay in between. The CDR3 sequence is CASSYEIGHLSGYTF. As DNA, the CDR3 is TGTGCCAGCAGTTACGAAATCGGACACCTCTCTGGCTACACCTTC.

A word on this clone: Other DNA variants within this sample encode the same CDR3. The chain has TRBV28 and TRBJ2-3; D assignment may be TRBD1 or TRBD2 (5 bases each). CDR3 length equals 16 residues. Trimming pared 7 bases from V and 1 base from J, leaving 18 bases between. The germline gives CDR1 MDHEN, CDR2 SYDVKM. The CDR3 bases are TGTGCCAGCACTGAACCTCGAGGGGCGGGCACAGATACGCAGTATTTT. Protein product: CASTEPRGAGTDTQYF.

The CDR3: CSVATTSGLTDTQYF. CDR3 DNA: TGCAGCGTCGCTACTACTAGCGGCCTCACAGATACGCAGTATTTT. The chain recombines TRBV29-1 with TRBJ2-3, with 8 bases lining up with TRBD2. CDR1 is SQVTM, CDR2 ANQGSEA, per germline. CDR3 length: 15 residues. V dropped 6 bases and J dropped 2; count of bases not matched to a gene: 10.

The genes are TRBV6-5 and TRBJ1-3; D unclear. V dropped 3 bases and J dropped 7 bases, with 10 bases sitting between them. Germline V gives CDR1 MNHEY, CDR2 SVGAGI. The CDR3 loop spans 13 amino acids. DNA of the CDR3: TGTGCCAGCAGTTATGATTCGGGGAACACCATATATTTT. Amino acids: CASSYDSGNTIYF.

This chain links TRBV19 with TRBJ2-6; D might be TRBD1 (6 bases). The CDR3 contains 19 residues. V was trimmed by 0 bases and J by 0 bases, leaving 15 bases between them. Germline V gene lookup returns CDR1 LNHDA and CDR2 SQIVND (reference sequence). The CDR3, as DNA: TGTGCCAGTAGTATAGATCGAGGGGACACTAACTCTGGGGCCAACGTCCTGACTTTC. It is translated as CASSIDRGDTNSGANVLTF. The variable domain in full, completed from reference TRBV19 and TRBJ2-6, reads DGGITQSPKYLFRKEGQNVTLSCEQNLNHDAMYWYRQDPGQGLRLIYYSQIVNDFQKGDIAEGYSVSREKKESFPLTVTSAQKNPTAFYLCASSIDRGDTNSGANVLTFGAGSRLTVL.

The chain has TRBV4-2 and TRBJ2-7; no clear D. Trimming removed 1 base from V and 6 bases from J, with 10 bases in between. Germline CDR1 is LGHNA and CDR2 is YNFKEQ. The CDR3 loop spans 13 amino acids. The CDR3 nucleotides read TGTGCCAGCAGCCAAGGGACCTGGGGCGAGCAGTACTTC. Translating gives CASSQGTWGEQYF.

This chain joins TRBV7-2 and TRBJ2-7, with D possibly TRBD2 on 6 matching bases. The CDR3 has 17 residues. The germline gives CDR1 SGHTA, CDR2 FQGNSA. The germline V and J ends were trimmed by 5 bases and 2 bases, with 22 bases remaining between them. CDR3 loop: CASSNTGTPTNPYEQYF. In nucleotides, the CDR3 is TGTGCCAGCAGCAATACCGGGACTCCCACTAACCCCTACGAGCAGTACTTC.